The clone carrying this T cell receptor beta chain was seen a handful of times. TCRdb re-called the RT-PCR reads through MiXCR, storing one row per CDR3 protein. This sample yields 900,000 to 1,000,000 distinct CDR3 sequences, of which roughly 17% are seen a single time; approximately 5.9% belongs to the top ten. This specimen comes from a study of patients and donors after allogeneic stem cell transplantation. The CDR3 length is 11 residues. Per the germline V gene, CDR1 is SGHTA and CDR2 is FQGTGA. Trimming took off 4 bases at V and 7 bases at J, with 8 bases between the two ends. Sequencing was carried out using blood, either unsorted or a sorted T cell fraction (not recorded which). V is TRBV7-3 and J is TRBJ2-7; D remains ambiguous. The receptor's source is a human donor who was either an allogeneic HSCT recipient or a stem cell or donor lymphocyte infusion donor (not recorded which). It is not recorded whose cells these are; they may come from a transplant donor. The CDR3 region is CASSYIREQYF. For the CDR3, the DNA is TGTGCCAGCAGCTATATAAGGGAGCAGTACTTC.